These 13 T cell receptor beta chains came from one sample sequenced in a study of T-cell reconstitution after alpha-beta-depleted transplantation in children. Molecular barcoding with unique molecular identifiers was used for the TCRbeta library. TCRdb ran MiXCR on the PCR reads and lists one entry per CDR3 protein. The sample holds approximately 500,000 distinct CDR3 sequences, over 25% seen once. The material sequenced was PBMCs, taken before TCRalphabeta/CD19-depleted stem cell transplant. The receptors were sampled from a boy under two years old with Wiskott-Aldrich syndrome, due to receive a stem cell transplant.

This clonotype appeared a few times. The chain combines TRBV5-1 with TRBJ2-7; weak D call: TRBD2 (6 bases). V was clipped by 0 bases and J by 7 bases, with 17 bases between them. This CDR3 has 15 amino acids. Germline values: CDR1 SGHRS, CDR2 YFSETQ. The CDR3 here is CASSLEPSGSGEQYF. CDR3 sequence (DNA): TGCGCCAGCAGCTTGGAACCCAGCGGGTCAGGAGAGCAGTACTTC.

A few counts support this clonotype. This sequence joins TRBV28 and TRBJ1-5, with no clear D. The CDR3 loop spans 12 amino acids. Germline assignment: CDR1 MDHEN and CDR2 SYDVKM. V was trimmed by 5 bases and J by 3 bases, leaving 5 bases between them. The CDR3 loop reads CASSRNNQPQHF. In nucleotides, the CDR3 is TGTGCCAGCAGTAGAAACAATCAGCCCCAGCATTTT.

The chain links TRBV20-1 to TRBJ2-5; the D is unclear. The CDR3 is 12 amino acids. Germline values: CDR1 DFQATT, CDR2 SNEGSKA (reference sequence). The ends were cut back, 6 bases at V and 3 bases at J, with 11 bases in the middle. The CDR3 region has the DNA TGCAGTGCACCCTTAGCCGAAGAGACCCAGTACTTC. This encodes CSAPLAEETQYF.

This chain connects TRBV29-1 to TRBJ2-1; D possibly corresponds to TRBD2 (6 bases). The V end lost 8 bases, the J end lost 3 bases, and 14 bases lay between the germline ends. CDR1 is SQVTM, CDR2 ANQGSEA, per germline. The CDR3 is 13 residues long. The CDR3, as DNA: TGCAGCTCCGCCGGGACTCTCTACAATGAGCAGTTCTTC. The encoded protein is CSSAGTLYNEQFF.

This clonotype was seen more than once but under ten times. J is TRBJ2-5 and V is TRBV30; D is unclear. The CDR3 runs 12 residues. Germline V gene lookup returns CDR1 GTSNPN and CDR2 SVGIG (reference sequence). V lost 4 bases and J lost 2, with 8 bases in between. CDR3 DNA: TGTGCCTGGAACGTCGGGCAAGAGACCCAGTACTTC. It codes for CAWNVGQETQYF.

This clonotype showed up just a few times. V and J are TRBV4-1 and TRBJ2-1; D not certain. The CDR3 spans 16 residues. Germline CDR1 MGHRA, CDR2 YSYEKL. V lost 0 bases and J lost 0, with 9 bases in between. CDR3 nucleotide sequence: TGCGCCAGCAGCCAAGAAGAGCCGAGCTCCTACAATGAGCAGTTCTTC. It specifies CASSQEEPSSYNEQFF.

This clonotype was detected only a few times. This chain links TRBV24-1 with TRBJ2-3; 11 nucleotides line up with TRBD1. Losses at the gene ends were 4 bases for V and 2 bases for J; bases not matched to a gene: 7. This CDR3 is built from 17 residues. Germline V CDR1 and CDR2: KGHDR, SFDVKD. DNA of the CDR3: TGTGCCACCAGTGAGTACGGGACAGGGGGTTCCACAGATACGCAGTATTTT. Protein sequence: CATSEYGTGGSTDTQYF.

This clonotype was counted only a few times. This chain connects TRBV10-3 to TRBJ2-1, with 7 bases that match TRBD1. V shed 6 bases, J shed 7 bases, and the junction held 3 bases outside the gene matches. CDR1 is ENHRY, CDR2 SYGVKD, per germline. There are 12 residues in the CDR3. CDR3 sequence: CAISLRGNEQFF. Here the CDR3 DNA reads TGTGCCATCAGCCTCAGGGGGAATGAGCAGTTCTTC.

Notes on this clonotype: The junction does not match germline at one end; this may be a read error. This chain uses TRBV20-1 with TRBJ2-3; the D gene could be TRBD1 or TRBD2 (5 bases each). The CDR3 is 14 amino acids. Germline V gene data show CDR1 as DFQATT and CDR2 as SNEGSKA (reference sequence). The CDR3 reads CSARGLEGLPTQFF. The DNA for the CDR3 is TGCAGTGCTAGGGGTTTAGAGGGGTTACCAACGCAGTTTTTT.

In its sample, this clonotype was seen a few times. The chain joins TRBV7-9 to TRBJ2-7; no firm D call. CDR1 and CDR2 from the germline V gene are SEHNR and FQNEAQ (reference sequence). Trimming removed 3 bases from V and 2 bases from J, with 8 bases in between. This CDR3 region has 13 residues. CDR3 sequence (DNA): TGTGCCAGCAGCTTTTCCAGCCCCTACGAGCAGTACTTC. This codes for CASSFSSPYEQYF.

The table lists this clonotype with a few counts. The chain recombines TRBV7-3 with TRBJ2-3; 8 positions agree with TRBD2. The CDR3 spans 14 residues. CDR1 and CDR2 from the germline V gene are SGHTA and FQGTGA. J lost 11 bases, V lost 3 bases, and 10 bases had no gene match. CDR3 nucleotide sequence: TGTGCCAGCAGCTTCGAGACTAGCGCCGGTAGGCAGTATTTT. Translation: CASSFETSAGRQYF.

DNA of the CDR3: TGCGCCAGCAGCGGATCCGGGACATTAAACACTGAAGCTTTCTTT. Its protein is CASSGSGTLNTEAFF. V is TRBV5-1 and J is TRBJ1-1; perhaps TRBD1 as D (6 bases). The germline V gene has CDR1 SGHRS and CDR2 YFSETQ. The CDR3 is made up of 15 amino acids. Between the trimmed V and J ends, which lost 4 bases and 2 bases, there was a span of 15 bases.

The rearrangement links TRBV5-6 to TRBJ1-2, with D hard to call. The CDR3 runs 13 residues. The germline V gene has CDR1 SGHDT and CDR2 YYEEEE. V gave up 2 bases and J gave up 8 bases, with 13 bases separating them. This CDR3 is CASSFLEPDGYTF. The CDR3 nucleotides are TGTGCCAGCAGCTTCTTGGAACCCGACGGCTACACCTTC.